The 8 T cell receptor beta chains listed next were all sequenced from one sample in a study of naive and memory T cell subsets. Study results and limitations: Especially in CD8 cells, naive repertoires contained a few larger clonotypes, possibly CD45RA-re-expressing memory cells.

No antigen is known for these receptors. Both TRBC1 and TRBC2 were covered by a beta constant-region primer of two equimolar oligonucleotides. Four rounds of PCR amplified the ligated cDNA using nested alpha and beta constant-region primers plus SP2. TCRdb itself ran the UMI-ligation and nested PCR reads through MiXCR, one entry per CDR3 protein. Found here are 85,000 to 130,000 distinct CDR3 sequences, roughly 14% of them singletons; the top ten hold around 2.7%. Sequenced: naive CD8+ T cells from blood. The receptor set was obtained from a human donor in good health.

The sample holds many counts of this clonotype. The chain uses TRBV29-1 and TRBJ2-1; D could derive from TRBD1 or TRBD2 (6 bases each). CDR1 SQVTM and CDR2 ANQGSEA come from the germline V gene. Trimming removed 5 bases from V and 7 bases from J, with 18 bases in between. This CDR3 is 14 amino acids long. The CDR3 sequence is CSVTGQSGANEQFF. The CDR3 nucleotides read TGCAGCGTTACCGGACAGTCGGGGGCGAATGAGCAGTTCTTC.

CDR3 sequence reads: CASSYGEHGNQPQHF. The CDR3 DNA reads TGTGCCAGCAGTTACGGGGAGCACGGCAATCAGCCCCAGCATTTT. The chain joins TRBV6-2 or TRBV6-3 to TRBJ1-5; D call uncertain. Germline CDR1 and CDR2: MNHEY and SVGEGT. V was cut by 2 bases and J by 2 bases, with 10 bases left in between. CDR3 length: 15 residues.

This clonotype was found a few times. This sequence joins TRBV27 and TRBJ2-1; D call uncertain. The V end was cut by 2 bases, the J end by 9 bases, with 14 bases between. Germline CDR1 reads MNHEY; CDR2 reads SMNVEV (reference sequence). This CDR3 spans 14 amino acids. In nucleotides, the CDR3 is TGTGCCAGCAGTTTAGAATGGCTGGACCCTGAGCAGTTCTTC. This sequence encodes CASSLEWLDPEQFF.

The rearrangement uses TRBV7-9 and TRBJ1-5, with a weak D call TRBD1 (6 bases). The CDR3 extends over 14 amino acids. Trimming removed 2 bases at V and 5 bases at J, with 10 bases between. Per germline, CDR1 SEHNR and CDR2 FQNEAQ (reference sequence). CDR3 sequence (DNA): TGTGCCAGCAGCTTACAGGGGCCTTATCAGCCCCAGCATTTT. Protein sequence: CASSLQGPYQPQHF.

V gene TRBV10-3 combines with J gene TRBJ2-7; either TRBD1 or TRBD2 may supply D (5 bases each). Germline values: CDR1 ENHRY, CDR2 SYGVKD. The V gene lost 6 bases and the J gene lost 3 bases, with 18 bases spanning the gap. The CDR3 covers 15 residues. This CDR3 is CAISLGASRDYEQYF. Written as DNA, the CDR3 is TGTGCCATCAGCCTAGGGGCCTCCCGGGACTACGAGCAGTACTTC.

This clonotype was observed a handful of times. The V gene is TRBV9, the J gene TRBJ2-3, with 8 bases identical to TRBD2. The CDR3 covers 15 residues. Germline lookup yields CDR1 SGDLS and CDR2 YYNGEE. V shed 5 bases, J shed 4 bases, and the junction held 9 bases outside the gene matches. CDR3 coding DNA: TGTGCCAGCAGGTTGGGAGCGGGAGACTCAGATACGCAGTATTTT. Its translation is CASRLGAGDSDTQYF. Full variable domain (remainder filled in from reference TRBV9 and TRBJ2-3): DSGVTQTPKHLITATGQRVTLRCSPRSGDLSVYWYQQSLDQGLQFLIQYYNGEERAKGNILERFSAQQFPDLHSELNLSSLELGDSALYFCASRLGAGDSDTQYFGPGTRLTVL.

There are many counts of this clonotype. CDR3 bases: TGCAGTGCTAGAACAGGGGCCGACAATCAGCCCCAGCATTTT. It specifies CSARTGADNQPQHF. The chain carries TRBV20-1 and TRBJ1-5; 7 bases line up with TRBD1. The CDR3 spans 14 residues. V lost 2 bases to trimming and J lost 3 bases; unmatched junction nucleotides: 4. The germline V gene has CDR1 DFQATT and CDR2 SNEGSKA (reference sequence).

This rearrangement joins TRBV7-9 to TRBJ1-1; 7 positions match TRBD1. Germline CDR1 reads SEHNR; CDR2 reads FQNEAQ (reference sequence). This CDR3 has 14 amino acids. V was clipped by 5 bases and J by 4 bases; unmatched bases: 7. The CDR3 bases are TGTGCCAGCAGCGACCTGACAGGGCTCACTGAAGCTTTCTTT. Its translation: CASSDLTGLTEAFF.